This is a list of T cell receptor beta chains from one sample in a study of identifying expanded T cells in peripheral blood. Clones were sequenced by immunoSEQ multiplex PCR, and TCRdb holds only the in-frame ones, with some missing. Of tens of thousands of clones in the sample, around 90% are singletons; the top ten hold approximately 5%. The sample was blood. Receptor source: a person between 18 and 69 years old in good health. Each CDR3 is given with its conserved first and last residue. The D gene is left open where the match is weak. Expanded clones are given a class, and other clones once, few, many or no size at all.

V gene: TRBV4-1; J gene: TRBJ1-5; clone size: NA; D gene: TRBD1; CDR3 length: 15; CDR3 protein: CASSQPMTGYQPQHF; CDR3 DNA: TGCGCCAGCAGCCAACCGATGACAGGGTACCAGCCCCAGCATTTT
V gene: TRBV5-4; J gene: TRBJ1-3; clone size: NA; D gene: TRBD1; CDR3 length: 13; CDR3 protein: CASSRDRGDTIYF; CDR3 DNA: TGTGCCAGCAGCCGGGACAGGGGGGACACCATATATTTT
V gene: TRBV14; J gene: TRBJ1-1; clone size: NA; D gene: NA; CDR3 length: 14; CDR3 protein: CASSQELQNTEAFF; CDR3 DNA: TGTGCCAGCAGCCAAGAACTCCAGAACACTGAAGCTTTCTTT
V gene: TRBV7-9; J gene: TRBJ1-5; clone size: NA; D gene: NA; CDR3 length: 15; CDR3 protein: CASSLAGRGNQPQHF; CDR3 DNA: TGTGCCAGCAGCTTAGCTGGGCGCGGTAATCAGCCCCAGCATTTT
V gene: TRBV6-1; J gene: TRBJ1-5; clone size: NA; D gene: NA; CDR3 length: 16; CDR3 protein: CASSDGGRYSNQPQHF; CDR3 DNA: TGTGCCAGCAGTGATGGTGGCAGGTATAGCAATCAGCCCCAGCATTTT
V gene: TRBV6-1; J gene: TRBJ1-2; clone size: NA; D gene: NA; CDR3 length: 13; CDR3 protein: CASSPRLAGGYTF; CDR3 DNA: TGTGCCAGCAGTCCTCGACTGGCGGGCGGCTACACCTTC
V gene: TRBV4-2; J gene: TRBJ2-1; clone size: NA; D gene: NA; CDR3 length: 14; CDR3 protein: CASKGLQNRGEQFF; CDR3 DNA: TGTGCCAGCAAGGGACTGCAAAACCGGGGTGAGCAGTTCTTC
V gene: TRBV18; J gene: TRBJ1-1; clone size: NA; D gene: NA; CDR3 length: 13; CDR3 protein: CASSPNRDTEAFF; CDR3 DNA: TGTGCCAGCTCACCAAACAGGGACACTGAAGCTTTCTTT
V gene: TRBV6-1; J gene: TRBJ1-2; clone size: NA; D gene: NA; CDR3 length: 12; CDR3 protein: CASSESPYGYTF; CDR3 DNA: TGTGCCAGCAGTGAATCTCCTTATGGCTACACCTTC
V gene: TRBV10-3; J gene: TRBJ1-2; clone size: NA; D gene: NA; CDR3 length: 13; CDR3 protein: CAISEATDYGYTF; CDR3 DNA: TGTGCCATCAGTGAGGCAACAGACTATGGCTACACCTTC
V gene: TRBV13; J gene: TRBJ1-3; clone size: NA; D gene: NA; CDR3 length: 15; CDR3 protein: CASSRTQGNGNTIYF; CDR3 DNA: TGTGCCAGCAGCCGAACGCAGGGAAATGGAAACACCATATATTTT
V gene: TRBV9; J gene: TRBJ1-4; clone size: NA; D gene: NA; CDR3 length: 13; CDR3 protein: CASSVDSNEKLFF; CDR3 DNA: TGTGCCAGCAGCGTAGACAGTAATGAAAAACTGTTTTTT
V gene: TRBV6-1; J gene: TRBJ2-5; clone size: NA; D gene: TRBD1; CDR3 length: 15; CDR3 protein: CAGARGTGVLETQYF; CDR3 DNA: TGTGCCGGAGCTAGAGGGACAGGGGTCTTGGAGACCCAGTACTTC
V gene: TRBV4-3; J gene: TRBJ2-7; clone size: few; D gene: TRBD1; CDR3 length: 16; CDR3 protein: CASSQGGLTGGAEQYF; CDR3 DNA: TGCGCCAGCAGCCAAGGGGGGTTAACAGGGGGCGCCGAGCAGTACTTC
V gene: TRBV6-5; J gene: TRBJ1-1; clone size: NA; D gene: NA; CDR3 length: 13; CDR3 protein: CASSYPGEAEAFF; CDR3 DNA: TGTGCCAGCAGTTACCCCGGTGAGGCTGAAGCTTTCTTT
V gene: TRBV19; J gene: TRBJ1-1; clone size: NA; D gene: NA; CDR3 length: 13; CDR3 protein: CASSIRGNTEAFF; CDR3 DNA: TGTGCCAGTAGTATACGAGGGAACACTGAAGCTTTCTTT
V gene: TRBV5-1; J gene: TRBJ2-1; clone size: NA; D gene: NA; CDR3 length: 15; CDR3 protein: CASSLADSDYNEQFF; CDR3 DNA: TGCGCCAGCAGCTTGGCGGACAGTGACTACAATGAGCAGTTCTTC
V gene: TRBV7-9; J gene: TRBJ1-4; clone size: once; D gene: TRBD1; CDR3 length: 17; CDR3 protein: CASSLGQANYENEKLFF; CDR3 DNA: TGTGCCAGCAGCTTGGGACAGGCTAACTATGAGAATGAAAAACTGTTTTTT
V gene: TRBV30; J gene: TRBJ2-4; clone size: once; D gene: NA; CDR3 length: 15; CDR3 protein: CAWSLGSLAKNIQYF; CDR3 DNA: TGTGCCTGGAGTCTCGGCAGTCTAGCCAAAAACATTCAGTACTTC
V gene: TRBV10-3; J gene: TRBJ2-3; clone size: NA; D gene: TRBD2; CDR3 length: 13; CDR3 protein: CASQRGSTDTQYF; CDR3 DNA: TGTGCCTCCCAGCGGGGTAGCACAGATACGCAGTATTTT
V gene: TRBV12-5; J gene: TRBJ2-3; clone size: NA; D gene: NA; CDR3 length: 13; CDR3 protein: CASSEPNTDTQYF; CDR3 DNA: TGTGCTAGTTCCGAGCCCAACACAGATACGCAGTATTTT
V gene: TRBV7-3; J gene: TRBJ2-1; clone size: NA; D gene: TRBD2; CDR3 length: 15; CDR3 protein: CASSLLAGGHNEQFF; CDR3 DNA: TGTGCCAGCAGCCTTCTAGCGGGAGGCCACAATGAGCAGTTCTTC